Below, 24 T cell receptor beta chains from the same sample are listed, as sequenced in a study of molecular identifiers for immune sequencing clone quantification. TCRdb independently ran MiXCR on the PCR reads; one entry per CDR3 protein. This sample yields roughly 320,000 distinct CDR3 sequences, of which about 23% are seen a single time; about 0.73% belongs to the top ten. Sample: naive CD8+ T cells from blood, with Jurkat cell RNA spiked in. Specified subset: FACS-sorted CD8+CD4-CCR7+CD45RA+ naive T cells. The receptors shown here come from a human donor in good health. Some libraries in this study had Jurkat cell RNA spiked in.

This clonotype has only a few counts. This rearrangement joins TRBV13 to TRBJ2-5; D might be TRBD2 (6 bases). V was trimmed by 0 bases and J by 0 bases, leaving 8 bases between them. The CDR3 runs to 15 residues. Looked up from germline, CDR1 is PRHDT and CDR2 is FYEKMQ (reference sequence). The CDR3 region has the DNA TGTGCCAGCAGCTTAGGGGGACTTAACCAAGAGACCCAGTACTTC. It codes for CASSLGGLNQETQYF.

The chain employs TRBV5-6 and TRBJ1-6, with TRBD1 matching 9 bases. Germline V CDR1 and CDR2: SGHDT, YYEEEE. The junction had 12 bases not matched to a gene; V was cut back by 0 bases and J by 2 bases. This CDR3 is 20 amino acids long. CDR3 in amino acids: CASSLAQGTGFFAYNSPLHF. The DNA of the CDR3 is TGTGCCAGCAGCTTGGCCCAAGGGACAGGGTTTTTTGCCTATAATTCACCCCTCCACTTT.

Details on this clonotype: One base away lies a much larger clone, so this may be a sequencing read error. The chain carries TRBV29-1 and TRBJ2-3; tentative D call: TRBD2 (6 bases). The CDR3 totals 13 residues. In germline, CDR1 is SQVTM, CDR2 ANQGSEA. The CDR3 nucleotides are TGCGGCGTGTTTCCGGGAGGCACAGATACGCAGTATTTT. This translates into CGVFPGGTDTQYF.

V gene TRBV7-9 combines with J gene TRBJ1-4; D may be TRBD1 (6 bases). The germline V gene has CDR1 SEHNR and CDR2 FQNEAQ (reference sequence). The CDR3 contains 18 residues. Deletions cut 3 bases from V and 3 bases from J, with 20 bases between. The chain's CDR3 is CASSFPYDRSAPNEKLFF. The CDR3 nucleotides are TGTGCCAGCAGCTTTCCCTATGACAGGAGTGCACCTAATGAAAAACTGTTTTTT.

This chain joins TRBV29-1 and TRBJ1-6, with TRBD1 matching 7 bases. The V and J ends lost 7 bases and 10 bases, in that order; junction bases with no gene match: 10. CDR1 and CDR2 (germline): SQVTM, ANQGSEA. The CDR3 has 13 amino acids. The CDR3 sequence: CSAVPGGNSPLHF. In nucleotides, the CDR3 is TGCAGCGCTGTTCCAGGGGGAAACTCACCCCTCCACTTT.

This clonotype was found many times. V gene TRBV5-1 combines with J gene TRBJ2-7, with unresolved D. The germline CDR1 and CDR2 sequences are SGHRS and YFSETQ. Trimming removed 1 base at V and 2 bases at J, with 7 bases between. The CDR3 has 13 amino acids. CDR3 coding DNA: TGCGCCAGCAGCTTGAACGGAGCCTACGAGCAGTACTTC. Its protein is CASSLNGAYEQYF. The whole variable domain, filled in from reference TRBV5-1 and TRBJ2-7, reads KAGVTQTPRYLIKTRGQQVTLSCSPISGHRSVSWYQQTPGQGLQFLFEYFSETQRNKGNFPGRFSGRQFSNSRSEMNVSTLELGDSALYLCASSLNGAYEQYFGPGTRLTVT.

On this clonotype: Given a much more abundant clone one base away, this may be a read error. This sequence joins TRBV4-3 and TRBJ2-5; tentative D call: TRBD2 (6 bases). CDR3 length: 18 residues. Germline V CDR1 and CDR2: LGHNA, YSLEER. The CDR3 DNA sequence: TGCGCCAGCAGCCATGCGTTTCCCCCCGGCGGGGTCCAAGAGCCCCAGTACTTC. Its protein product is CASSHAFPPGGVQEPQYF.

For this clonotype: The junction and the germline gene differ at one end; a read error may be behind it. The V call is TRBV27, the J call TRBJ2-7; the D gene could be TRBD1 or TRBD2 (6 bases each). Germline V gives CDR1 MNHEY, CDR2 SMNVEV (reference sequence). This CDR3 spans 14 amino acids. The CDR3 spells CARRLHRGQYAQYF. Written as DNA, the CDR3 is TGTGCCCGCCGTTTACACCGGGGGCAGTACGCGCAGTACTTC.

In its sample, this clonotype was seen a few times. CDR3 DNA: TGTGCCAGCAGTTTCCGAGGGATTCGGGCAGAGACCCAGTACTTC. This sequence encodes CASSFRGIRAETQYF. The V gene is TRBV28, the J gene TRBJ2-5; D perhaps matches TRBD2 (5 bases). The germline CDR1 and CDR2 sequences are MDHEN and SYDVKM. Trimming removed 3 bases at V and 4 bases at J, with 15 bases between. The CDR3 has 15 amino acids.

This clonotype was seen ten or more times. The chain uses TRBV5-1 and TRBJ2-7; 7 bases fit TRBD1. The CDR3 contains 14 residues. Germline CDR1 and CDR2: SGHRS and YFSETQ. The ends lost 2 bases at V and 3 bases at J; junction bases unmatched: 5. The CDR3 reads CASSFEAGGYEQYF. The CDR3 nucleotides are TGCGCCAGCAGCTTTGAAGCAGGGGGCTACGAGCAGTACTTC.

This clonotype has a handful of counts. The chain employs TRBV6-6 and TRBJ1-2, with 9 positions matching TRBD1. The CDR3 is made up of 15 amino acids. The J segment lost 7 bases and the V segment lost 0 bases, leaving 6 bases of the junction unmatched. Germline loops: CDR1 MNHNY, CDR2 SVGAGI (reference sequence). The CDR3, as DNA: TGTGCCAGCAGTTACTCAGGGACAGGGAAAAGTGGCTACACCTTC. Translation gives CASSYSGTGKSGYTF.

The sample holds a few counts of this clonotype. This sequence joins TRBV9 and TRBJ2-3, with 9 bases aligning to TRBD2. Germline V gene sequence: CDR1 SGDLS, CDR2 YYNGEE. The V gene end was trimmed by 2 bases and the J gene end by 5 bases; junction bases not matched to a gene: 9. The CDR3 has 16 amino acids. In nucleotides, the CDR3 is TGTGCCAGCAGCGTTTATAGCGGGGGCCGAGGAGATACGCAGTATTTT. It translates to CASSVYSGGRGDTQYF. The full variable domain, rest sourced from reference TRBV9 and TRBJ2-3, is DSGVTQTPKHLITATGQRVTLRCSPRSGDLSVYWYQQSLDQGLQFLIQYYNGEERAKGNILERFSAQQFPDLHSELNLSSLELGDSALYFCASSVYSGGRGDTQYFGPGTRLTVL.

Ten or more counts support this clonotype. The chain joins TRBV12-3 or TRBV12-4 to TRBJ2-7; 9 bases align to TRBD1. V gave up 5 bases and J gave up 6 bases; unmatched junction bases: 11. CDR3 length: 15 amino acids. The CDR3 DNA sequence: TGTGCCAGCAGTCCTTCCGGGACAGGGAGCGGCGAGCAGTACTTC. This codes for CASSPSGTGSGEQYF.

In this sample, this clonotype turned up many times. The chain carries TRBV7-9 and TRBJ1-1; 7 nucleotides match TRBD1. Trimming took 3 bases from V and 1 from J; bases not matched to a gene: 5. This CDR3 region has 15 residues. Looked up from germline, CDR1 is SEHNR and CDR2 is FQNEAQ (reference sequence). The CDR3 bases are TGTGCCAGCAGCTTGAGACAGGGACAGAACACTGAAGCTTTCTTT. Translating it yields CASSLRQGQNTEAFF.

This clonotype has a single count. The CDR3 end shows no conserved phenylalanine or tryptophan, and so a read error is likely. The chain employs TRBV9 and TRBJ2-5, with 8 bases aligning to TRBD1. This CDR3 has 16 residues. Germline V gives CDR1 SGDLS, CDR2 YYNGEE. Unmatched junction bases numbered 8, after V lost 3 bases and J lost 1 base. The CDR3 DNA reads as TGTGCCAGCAGCGATACGACAGGGGACCTCCAAGAGACCCAGTACTCC. It yields the protein CASSDTTGDLQETQYS.

As regards this clonotype: A much larger clone sits a single nucleotide away, making a read error possible. This CDR3 is CASSSAGPVDMQYF. The CDR3 nucleotides are TGTGCCAGCAGCTCAGCGGGGCCGGTAGATATGCAGTATTTT. The gene calls are TRBV5-6 and TRBJ2-3; 7 bases fit TRBD2. Germline CDR1 reads SGHDT; CDR2 reads YYEEEE. CDR3 length: 14 residues.

In the case of this clonotype: A junction end diverges from the germline sequence, so it may reflect a read error. The CDR3 here is CASSDLVFLTYKQYF. The CDR3 DNA sequence: TGTGCCAGCAGTGATCTAGTGTTCCTAACCTACAAGCAGTACTTC. This chain joins TRBV6-1 and TRBJ2-7; no clear D gene. This CDR3 spans 15 amino acids. Germline-derived CDR1 and CDR2 are MNHNS and SASEGT.

This clonotype appeared a few times. The V call is TRBV7-9, the J call TRBJ2-2; TRBD2 might be the D (5 bases). CDR3 length: 13 amino acids. The germline CDR1 and CDR2 sequences are SEHNR and FQNEAQ (reference sequence). V was pared by 4 bases and J by 6 bases, with 9 bases between. The CDR3 region has the DNA TGTGCCAGCAGCTCGCCGAGGGCCGGGGAGCTGTTTTTT. Translating gives CASSSPRAGELFF.

This clonotype occurred many times. This sequence joins TRBV7-3 and TRBJ1-5; 8 bases match TRBD1. Germline CDR1 SGHTA, CDR2 FQGTGA. V lost 5 bases, J lost 2 bases, and 5 bases stayed unmatched. The CDR3 has 15 amino acids. CDR3 loop: CASSRRTGCNQPQHF. CDR3 bases: TGTGCCAGCAGCAGAAGGACAGGGTGCAATCAGCCCCAGCATTTT. Variable domain in full (rest from reference TRBV7-3 and TRBJ1-5): GAGVSQTPSNKVTEKGKYVELRCDPISGHTALYWYRQSLGQGPEFLIYFQGTGAADDSGLPNDRFFAVRPEGSVSTLKIQRTERGDSAVYLCASSRRTGCNQPQHFGDGTRLSIL.

This clonotype came up many times. The chain couples TRBV7-2 to TRBJ1-1; no definite D call. Germline CDR1 and CDR2: SGHTA and FQGNSA. V lost 5 bases and J lost 7, with 17 bases in between. The CDR3 spans 14 residues. CDR3 protein: CASSPRWGIREAFF. The CDR3 DNA sequence: TGTGCCAGCAGCCCACGTTGGGGTATCCGTGAAGCTTTCTTT.

This clonotype was seen many times. V gene TRBV7-9 combines with J gene TRBJ2-3; 7 bases are a match to TRBD2. Germline V CDR1 and CDR2: SEHNR, FQNEAQ (reference sequence). V was pared by 2 bases and J by 2 bases, with 7 bases of the junction left unmatched. The CDR3 is made up of 16 amino acids. CDR3 in amino acids: CASSLPAGNPTDTQYF. CDR3 sequence (DNA): TGTGCCAGCAGCTTACCAGCGGGGAATCCCACAGATACGCAGTATTTT. Full variable domain (outside the CDR3, taken from reference TRBV7-9 and TRBJ2-3): DTGVSQNPRHKITKRGQNVTFRCDPISEHNRLYWYRQTLGQGPEFLTYFQNEAQLEKSRLLSDRFSAERPKGSFSTLEIQRTEQGDSAMYLCASSLPAGNPTDTQYFGPGTRLTVL.

This rearrangement joins TRBV19 to TRBJ2-6; a weak D match, TRBD2 (5 bases). Germline CDR1 reads LNHDA; CDR2 reads SQIVND (reference sequence). There are 15 residues in the CDR3. With 7 bases removed from V and 0 bases from J, the gap between germline ends came to 10 bases. The CDR3 nucleotides are TGTGCCAGTACCTCGGGGTCCTCTGGGGCCAACGTCCTGACTTTC. This encodes CASTSGSSGANVLTF.

This clonotype was seen repeatedly, ten times or more. The chain links TRBV7-9 to TRBJ2-2; D not certain. This CDR3 has 11 amino acids. The V gene lost 2 bases and the J gene lost 9 bases, with 4 bases spanning the gap. CDR1 and CDR2 from the germline V gene are SEHNR and FQNEAQ (reference sequence). CDR3 nucleotide sequence: TGTGCCAGCAGCTTATCCAGGGAGCTGTTTTTT. It translates to CASSLSRELFF.

This clonotype was seen ten or more times. The chain has TRBV4-1 and TRBJ2-3, with D perhaps TRBD1 or TRBD2 (7 bases each). The CDR3 covers 14 residues. Germline lookup yields CDR1 MGHRA and CDR2 YSYEKL. V shed 4 bases and J shed 4 bases, with 12 bases lying between them. DNA for the CDR3: TGCGCCAGCAGCCCAGGGGGGGCCCCAGATACGCAGTATTTT. This sequence encodes CASSPGGAPDTQYF.